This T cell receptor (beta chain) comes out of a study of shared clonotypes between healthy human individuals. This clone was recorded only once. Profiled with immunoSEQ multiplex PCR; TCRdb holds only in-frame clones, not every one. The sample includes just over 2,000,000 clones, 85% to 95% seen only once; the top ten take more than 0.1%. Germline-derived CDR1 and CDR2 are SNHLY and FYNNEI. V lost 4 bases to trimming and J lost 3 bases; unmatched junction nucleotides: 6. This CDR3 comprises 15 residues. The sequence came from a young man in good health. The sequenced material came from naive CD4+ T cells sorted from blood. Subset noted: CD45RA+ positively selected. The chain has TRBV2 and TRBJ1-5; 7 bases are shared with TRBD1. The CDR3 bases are TGTGCCAGCAGTGGTTGGGGACAGTACAATCAGCCCCAGCATTTT. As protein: CASSGWGQYNQPQHF.